A selection of T cell receptor beta chains follows, all from one sample in a study of cytomegalovirus exposure and HLA in healthy donors. Using immunoSEQ multiplex PCR, the repertoire was profiled, and TCRdb retains in-frame clones only, with some absent. Of 100,000 to 150,000 clones in the sample, around four fifths were seen once. The material sequenced was PBMCs. These receptors were taken from a boy younger than 18 in good health and CMV-seronegative. The CDR3 runs from the conserved cysteine through the conserved F or W. Fields, in order: clone size, CDR3 length, V gene, D gene, J gene, CDR3 protein, CDR3 DNA. The D gene is left open where the match is weak. Clone size is shown for a subset of rows, as once, few, many or a class of expanded clone.

clone size: once
CDR3 length: 15
V gene: TRBV5-6
D gene: -
J gene: TRBJ1-2
CDR3 protein: CASSPKGGARYGYTF
CDR3 DNA: TGTGCCAGCAGCCCGAAGGGGGGGGCGCGTTATGGCTACACCTTC

clone size: -
CDR3 length: 14
V gene: TRBV9
D gene: TRBD1
J gene: TRBJ2-7
CDR3 protein: CASSVEGQAREQYF
CDR3 DNA: TGTGCCAGCAGCGTAGAGGGACAGGCTCGCGAGCAGTACTTC

clone size: -
CDR3 length: 15
V gene: TRBV6-1
D gene: -
J gene: TRBJ2-7
CDR3 protein: CASGGGSALSYEQYF
CDR3 DNA: TGTGCCAGCGGCGGCGGCTCGGCCCTCTCCTACGAGCAGTACTTC

clone size: -
CDR3 length: 13
V gene: TRBV19
D gene: -
J gene: TRBJ2-3
CDR3 protein: CASSGESPDTQYF
CDR3 DNA: TGTGCCAGTAGTGGGGAGAGTCCAGATACGCAGTATTTT

clone size: -
CDR3 length: 15
V gene: TRBV6-5
D gene: TRBD1
J gene: TRBJ1-1
CDR3 protein: CASSYRTGVATEAFF
CDR3 DNA: TGTGCCAGCAGTTACCGGACAGGGGTGGCCACTGAAGCTTTCTTT

clone size: -
CDR3 length: 13
V gene: TRBV19
D gene: TRBD1
J gene: TRBJ1-2
CDR3 protein: CASSKGTVYGYTF
CDR3 DNA: TGTGCCAGTAGTAAAGGGACAGTCTATGGCTACACCTTC

clone size: -
CDR3 length: 18
V gene: TRBV7-2
D gene: TRBD2
J gene: TRBJ2-7
CDR3 protein: CASSFQSAGRGASYEQYF
CDR3 DNA: TGTGCCAGCAGCTTCCAATCCGCAGGGCGGGGGGCCTCCTACGAGCAGTACTTC

clone size: -
CDR3 length: 15
V gene: TRBV5-4
D gene: -
J gene: TRBJ2-1
CDR3 protein: CASSLGGGVDNEQFF
CDR3 DNA: TGTGCCAGCAGCTTGGGGGGGGGCGTGGACAATGAGCAGTTCTTC

clone size: -
CDR3 length: 14
V gene: TRBV5-6
D gene: TRBD2
J gene: TRBJ2-7
CDR3 protein: CASSPSGSAREQYF
CDR3 DNA: TGTGCCAGCAGCCCTAGCGGGTCGGCTCGGGAGCAGTACTTC

clone size: -
CDR3 length: 16
V gene: TRBV4-2
D gene: TRBD2
J gene: TRBJ2-7
CDR3 protein: CASSQESSGSGYEQYF
CDR3 DNA: TGTGCCAGCAGCCAAGAGTCTAGCGGGAGTGGCTACGAGCAGTACTTC

clone size: -
CDR3 length: 14
V gene: TRBV10-1
D gene: -
J gene: TRBJ2-5
CDR3 protein: CASSEKLHRKTQYF
CDR3 DNA: TGCGCCAGCAGTGAGAAACTACACCGGAAGACCCAGTACTTC

clone size: few
CDR3 length: 16
V gene: TRBV10-1
D gene: -
J gene: TRBJ2-1
CDR3 protein: CASSGPLGGDRNEQFF
CDR3 DNA: TGCGCCAGCAGTGGGCCTCTGGGGGGAGATAGAAATGAGCAGTTCTTC

clone size: once
CDR3 length: 12
V gene: TRBV11-3
D gene: -
J gene: TRBJ1-1
CDR3 protein: CASSGRNTEAFF
CDR3 DNA: TGTGCCAGCTCCGGGAGGAACACTGAAGCTTTCTTT

clone size: few
CDR3 length: 14
V gene: TRBV30
D gene: TRBD1
J gene: TRBJ1-3
CDR3 protein: CAWSSIGGWDTIYF
CDR3 DNA: TGTGCCTGGAGTAGTATAGGGGGCTGGGACACCATATATTTT

clone size: -
CDR3 length: 14
V gene: TRBV30
D gene: TRBD1
J gene: TRBJ1-5
CDR3 protein: CAWSPGQGNQPQHF
CDR3 DNA: TGTGCCTGGAGTCCGGGACAGGGTAATCAGCCCCAGCATTTT

clone size: -
CDR3 length: 12
V gene: TRBV7-3
D gene: -
J gene: TRBJ2-1
CDR3 protein: CASTASGNEQFF
CDR3 DNA: TGTGCCAGCACCGCATCGGGCAATGAGCAGTTCTTC

clone size: -
CDR3 length: 17
V gene: TRBV7-9
D gene: TRBD2
J gene: TRBJ2-1
CDR3 protein: CASSPFGLAGGRDEQFF
CDR3 DNA: TGTGCCAGCAGCCCCTTCGGACTAGCGGGAGGACGAGATGAGCAGTTCTTC

clone size: -
CDR3 length: 14
V gene: TRBV4-1
D gene: -
J gene: TRBJ2-2
CDR3 protein: CASSQEGAPGELFF
CDR3 DNA: TGCGCCAGCAGCCAAGAGGGGGCTCCCGGGGAGCTGTTTTTT

clone size: -
CDR3 length: 15
V gene: TRBV10-3
D gene: TRBD1
J gene: TRBJ1-1
CDR3 protein: CAISDPTGAMSEAFF
CDR3 DNA: TGTGCCATCAGTGACCCGACAGGGGCAATGTCTGAAGCTTTCTTT

clone size: -
CDR3 length: 17
V gene: TRBV7-8
D gene: -
J gene: TRBJ2-7
CDR3 protein: CASSHGYRDLTNYEQYF
CDR3 DNA: TGTGCCAGCAGCCATGGGTATCGGGATCTCACCAACTACGAGCAGTACTTC

clone size: -
CDR3 length: 15
V gene: TRBV5-4
D gene: TRBD1
J gene: TRBJ2-2
CDR3 protein: CASSLDRAGTGELFF
CDR3 DNA: TGTGCCAGCAGCTTAGACAGGGCGGGCACCGGGGAGCTGTTTTTT

clone size: -
CDR3 length: 11
V gene: TRBV18
D gene: -
J gene: TRBJ2-5
CDR3 protein: CASSPGETQYF
CDR3 DNA: TGTGCCAGCTCCCCCGGAGAGACCCAGTACTTC

clone size: few
CDR3 length: 14
V gene: TRBV11-2
D gene: TRBD1
J gene: TRBJ2-7
CDR3 protein: CASRETGMSYEQYF
CDR3 DNA: TGTGCCAGCAGGGAGACAGGGATGTCTTACGAGCAGTACTTC

clone size: once
CDR3 length: 14
V gene: TRBV29-1
D gene: -
J gene: TRBJ2-7
CDR3 protein: CSVEDLDSSYEQYF
CDR3 DNA: TGCAGCGTTGAAGATCTGGACAGCTCCTACGAGCAGTACTTC

clone size: -
CDR3 length: 13
V gene: TRBV5-1
D gene: TRBD1
J gene: TRBJ1-1
CDR3 protein: CASSLDRGTEAFF
CDR3 DNA: TGCGCCAGCAGCTTGGACAGGGGCACTGAAGCTTTCTTT

clone size: -
CDR3 length: 14
V gene: TRBV6-1
D gene: -
J gene: TRBJ2-3
CDR3 protein: CASSEIYSTDTQYF
CDR3 DNA: TGTGCCAGCAGTGAGATCTACAGCACAGATACGCAGTATTTT

clone size: -
CDR3 length: 14
V gene: TRBV10-1
D gene: -
J gene: TRBJ2-5
CDR3 protein: CASNPRGTRETQYF
CDR3 DNA: TGCGCCAGCAACCCTAGGGGGACACGGGAGACCCAGTACTTC

clone size: -
CDR3 length: 16
V gene: TRBV4-2
D gene: TRBD2
J gene: TRBJ2-1
CDR3 protein: CASSQELAGVSNEQFF
CDR3 DNA: TGTGCCAGCAGCCAAGAGCTAGCGGGAGTTAGCAATGAGCAGTTCTTC

clone size: once
CDR3 length: 13
V gene: TRBV2
D gene: -
J gene: TRBJ1-3
CDR3 protein: CASSPGVGNTIYF
CDR3 DNA: TGTGCCAGCAGTCCAGGGGTAGGAAACACCATATATTTT

clone size: -
CDR3 length: 11
V gene: TRBV5-4
D gene: -
J gene: TRBJ1-2
CDR3 protein: CASSYARGYTF
CDR3 DNA: TGTGCCAGCTCCTATGCGAGAGGCTACACCTTC

clone size: -
CDR3 length: 20
V gene: TRBV13
D gene: -
J gene: TRBJ2-4
CDR3 protein: CASSLTRRFLSGGAKNIQYF
CDR3 DNA: TGTGCCAGCAGCCTTACTCGGCGATTTCTTAGCGGAGGTGCCAAAAACATTCAGTACTTC

clone size: few
CDR3 length: 16
V gene: TRBV6-5
D gene: TRBD1
J gene: TRBJ2-2
CDR3 protein: CASSYSPGTGYGELFF
CDR3 DNA: TGTGCCAGCAGTTACTCGCCGGGGACAGGGTACGGGGAGCTGTTTTTT

clone size: -
CDR3 length: 15
V gene: TRBV7-8
D gene: TRBD1
J gene: TRBJ1-2
CDR3 protein: CASSWGGQGSVGYTF
CDR3 DNA: TGTGCCAGCAGCTGGGGGGGACAGGGCTCCGTTGGCTACACCTTC

clone size: once
CDR3 length: 13
V gene: TRBV27
D gene: -
J gene: TRBJ1-5
CDR3 protein: CATGQNSNQPQHF
CDR3 DNA: TGTGCCACGGGACAAAATAGCAATCAGCCCCAGCATTTT

clone size: -
CDR3 length: 13
V gene: TRBV30
D gene: -
J gene: TRBJ2-1
CDR3 protein: CAWSVYLNNEQFF
CDR3 DNA: TGTGCCTGGAGTGTATACTTGAACAATGAGCAGTTCTTC

clone size: -
CDR3 length: 15
V gene: TRBV5-6
D gene: -
J gene: TRBJ1-4
CDR3 protein: CASSSYGELGEKLFF
CDR3 DNA: TGTGCCAGCAGCTCGTACGGAGAGTTGGGTGAAAAACTGTTTTTT

clone size: -
CDR3 length: 18
V gene: TRBV5-1
D gene: TRBD2
J gene: TRBJ2-2
CDR3 protein: CASRLTSGRASHTGELFF
CDR3 DNA: TGCGCCAGCAGACTGACTAGCGGGAGGGCCTCTCATACCGGGGAGCTGTTTTTT

clone size: once
CDR3 length: 16
V gene: TRBV5-1
D gene: -
J gene: TRBJ2-5
CDR3 protein: CASSLEGTGVGETQYF
CDR3 DNA: TGCGCCAGCAGCTTGGAAGGTACGGGAGTCGGGGAGACCCAGTACTTC

clone size: -
CDR3 length: 13
V gene: TRBV5-6
D gene: TRBD2
J gene: TRBJ2-1
CDR3 protein: CASSWGREAEQFF
CDR3 DNA: TGTGCCAGCAGTTGGGGGCGGGAGGCTGAGCAGTTCTTC

clone size: few
CDR3 length: 15
V gene: TRBV2
D gene: -
J gene: TRBJ2-7
CDR3 protein: CASRQAEELPYEQYF
CDR3 DNA: TGTGCCAGCAGGCAGGCGGAGGAACTACCCTACGAGCAGTACTTC

clone size: few
CDR3 length: 13
V gene: TRBV6-5
D gene: -
J gene: TRBJ1-3
CDR3 protein: CASSRYSGNTIYF
CDR3 DNA: TGTGCCAGCAGTCGTTACTCTGGAAACACCATATATTTT

clone size: -
CDR3 length: 14
V gene: TRBV10-3
D gene: -
J gene: TRBJ1-2
CDR3 protein: CAISGQRSTWGYTF
CDR3 DNA: TGTGCCATCAGTGGACAGAGAAGCACATGGGGCTACACCTTC